Listed below are T cell receptor beta chains from one sample, sequenced in a study of beta chain features in type 1 diabetes. The method was immunoSEQ multiplex PCR; TCRdb's version includes in-frame clones alone and lacks a portion of them. The sample includes under 950,000 clones, under 20% of them seen just once. Sequencing used naive CD4+ T cells from blood. Receptors originate from a young woman in good health. Both conserved end residues are part of each CDR3. A D gene is named only where the DNA matches it firmly. Not all rows give a size; the values are once, few, many and, for expanded clones, a class.

TRBV7-9,TRBD2,NA,TRBJ2-3,CAENSGSWADTQYF,TGTGCCGAAAATAGCGGGAGTTGGGCAGATACGCAGTATTTT
TRBV7-9,NA,few,TRBJ1-5,CASSFGGRNPQHF,TGTGCCAGCAGCTTTGGGGGGAGGAATCCCCAGCATTTT
TRBV28,NA,NA,TRBJ1-2,CASSLESYGYTF,TGTGCCAGCAGTTTAGAAAGCTATGGCTACACCTTC
TRBV2,TRBD2,NA,TRBJ2-1,CASRILAASSYNEQFF,TGTGCCAGCAGGATTCTAGCGGCTAGCTCCTACAATGAGCAGTTCTTC
TRBV28,TRBD1,NA,TRBJ1-1,CASRREYRGVNTEAFF,TGTGCATCGAGAAGAGAATACAGGGGAGTTAACACTGAAGCTTTCTTT
TRBV18,TRBD2,NA,TRBJ2-1,CASSPRAGGYPRNEQFF,TGTGCCAGCTCACCAAGGGCGGGAGGCTATCCTCGCAATGAGCAGTTCTTC
TRBV5-1,TRBD1,few,TRBJ2-4,CASSEGTEYIQYF,TGCGCCAGCAGCGAAGGGACAGAGTACATTCAGTACTTC
TRBV4-2,NA,few,TRBJ1-4,CASSQESGWAAGREKLFF,TGTGCCAGCAGCCAAGAATCGGGGTGGGCAGCCGGTCGTGAAAAACTGTTTTTT
TRBV15,NA,NA,TRBJ1-5,CATSDRNQPQHF,TGTGCCACCTCCGACAGGAATCAGCCCCAGCATTTT
TRBV6-5,NA,NA,TRBJ1-2,CASSRDRFGYGYTF,TGTGCCAGCAGCCGAGACAGGTTTGGATATGGCTACACCTTC
TRBV10-2,NA,NA,TRBJ1-1,CASSEQLNTEAFF,TGCGCCAGCAGTGAACAACTGAACACTGAAGCTTTCTTT
TRBV5-1,NA,few,TRBJ2-1,CASSGQGTWDEQFF,TGCGCCAGCAGCGGGCAGGGGACTTGGGATGAGCAGTTCTTC
TRBV4-1,TRBD2,few,TRBJ2-2,CASSLAGEPMETGELFF,TGCGCCAGCAGTCTAGCGGGAGAGCCGATGGAAACCGGGGAGCTGTTTTTT
TRBV2,NA,few,TRBJ2-3,CASSVEKLTDTQYF,TGTGCCAGCAGTGTGGAAAAACTCACAGATACGCAGTATTTT
TRBV2,TRBD2,few,TRBJ2-1,CASSDLAAYNEQFF,TGTGCCAGCAGTGACCTAGCGGCCTACAATGAGCAGTTCTTC
TRBV7-9,NA,NA,TRBJ2-3,CASSTGSYDTQYF,TGTGCCAGCAGCACAGGGTCGTACGATACGCAGTATTTT
TRBV15,NA,NA,TRBJ1-2,CATSREIARPPLYGYTF,TGTGCCACCAGCAGAGAGATCGCAAGGCCTCCTCTCTATGGCTACACCTTC
TRBV7-3,TRBD2,few,TRBJ2-3,CASSGKFRLAGTDTQYF,TGTGCCAGCAGCGGGAAATTCAGGCTAGCGGGCACAGATACGCAGTATTTT
TRBV4-3,NA,few,TRBJ2-3,CASSQDGMGDTQYF,TGCGCCAGCAGCCAAGATGGCATGGGCGATACGCAGTATTTT
TRBV4-2,NA,once,TRBJ1-1,CASSQDVQGFHTEAFF,TGTGCCAGCAGCCAAGATGTCCAGGGGTTCCACACTGAAGCTTTCTTT
TRBV28,TRBD2,NA,TRBJ2-1,CASRLAGGHDEQFF,TGTGCCAGCAGACTAGCGGGAGGGCATGATGAGCAGTTCTTC
TRBV5-1,NA,few,TRBJ2-5,CASSKGGLETQYF,TGCGCCAGCAGCAAGGGGGGCTTAGAGACCCAGTACTTC
TRBV10-3,NA,NA,TRBJ2-3,CAITAGQLTSTDTQYF,TGTGCCATCACTGCGGGACAATTAACTAGCACAGATACGCAGTATTTT
TRBV6-5,NA,few,TRBJ2-1,CASSYEAGSYNEQFF,TGTGCCAGCAGTTACGAGGCGGGCTCCTACAATGAGCAGTTCTTC
TRBV7-2,TRBD1,few,TRBJ2-7,CASSNQPGQGSTYF,TGTGCCAGCAGCAACCAACCGGGACAGGGATCCACTTACTTC
TRBV18,TRBD1,NA,TRBJ1-1,CASSSGQGRTEAFF,TGTGCCAGCTCATCGGGACAGGGAAGGACTGAAGCTTTCTTT
TRBV20-1,NA,few,TRBJ2-3,CSESRPDTQYF,TGCAGTGAATCCCGACCGGATACGCAGTATTTT
TRBV5-1,NA,NA,TRBJ2-3,CASSSGTSRTDTQYF,TGCGCCAGCAGCTCCGGGACTTCCCGCACAGATACGCAGTATTTT